Listed below are T cell receptor beta chains from one sample, sequenced in a study of T cells in Graves' hyperthyroidism and ophthalmopathy. Via MiXCR, TCRdb re-called the multiplex PCR reads, giving one row per CDR3 protein. The sample consists of roughly 400,000 distinct CDR3 sequences, approximately 15% of them appearing once. Sample: blood. Receptors were obtained from a woman aged 18-35 years with Graves' hyperthyroidism that later progressed to Graves' ophthalmopathy. The CDR3 runs from the conserved cysteine through the conserved F or W. The D gene is left open where the match is weak. Size values are once, few and many counts, or a class for expanded clones, and some rows have none.

TRBV5-1	TRBD1	TRBJ2-2	few	TGCGCCAGCAGCTTGGATGGCAGGGGGCCCGGGGAGCTGTTTTTT	CASSLDGRGPGELFF
TRBV14	.	TRBJ2-5	many	TGTGCCAGCAGCCAGAATACCGTCAAGTACTTC	CASSQNTVKYF
TRBV20-1	.	TRBJ2-7	.	TGCAGTGCTAGAGGAAGACTAGTTGGCGAGCAGTACTTC	CSARGRLVGEQYF
TRBV29-1	.	TRBJ1-1	.	TGCAGCGTCTTACATAAAGGAGAGGGGAGGAACACTGAAGCTTTCTTT	CSVLHKGEGRNTEAFF
TRBV6-1	.	TRBJ1-2	few	TGTGCCAGCAGTGAAGCACATGACATCCAGTCACTCTATGGCTACACCTTC	CASSEAHDIQSLYGYTF
TRBV12-3/TRBV12-4	.	TRBJ2-1	many	TGTGCCAGCAGTTTCTCGGAGGGACCCTACAATGAGCAGTTCTTC	CASSFSEGPYNEQFF
TRBV7-9	.	TRBJ2-5	few	TGTGCCAGCAGCCCACCCCCCCGGCAAGAGACCCAGTACTTC	CASSPPPRQETQYF
TRBV20-1	TRBD2	TRBJ2-7	many	TGCAGTGCCGTCGGACTAGCGGGAGCCTACGAGCAGTACTTC	CSAVGLAGAYEQYF
TRBV6-5	TRBD2	TRBJ2-5	few	TGTGCCAGCTTGCATAGCGGGAGAGAGACCCAGTACTTC	CASLHSGRETQYF
TRBV9	TRBD1	TRBJ2-7	.	TGTGCCAGCAGCGTAGCTGGGGACAGCTACTACGAGCAGTACTTC	CASSVAGDSYYEQYF
TRBV9	.	TRBJ1-6	.	TGTGCCAGCAGCGCCGAACAGGGATCTAATTCACCCCTCCACTTT	CASSAEQGSNSPLHF
TRBV7-2	.	TRBJ2-3	.	TGTGCCAGCAGCTTTAATGCCGGGACATTAGGGGGTACGCAGTATTTT	CASSFNAGTLGGTQYF
TRBV7-9	TRBD1	TRBJ2-7	.	TGTGCCAGCAGCTTAGGACAGGGGTATGCCGAGCAGTACTTC	CASSLGQGYAEQYF
TRBV6-1	.	TRBJ2-7	many	TGTGCCAGCAGTGCCGGTCAAACCTACGAGCAGTACTTC	CASSAGQTYEQYF
TRBV27	.	TRBJ2-7	few	TGTGCCAGCAGCTTAGAGACCTCGGACGAGCAGTACTTC	CASSLETSDEQYF
TRBV6-2/TRBV6-3	.	TRBJ2-5	many	TGTGCCAGCAGTGTACAGAACCAAGAGACCCAGTACTTC	CASSVQNQETQYF
TRBV3-1	.	TRBJ2-7	many	TGTGCCAGCAGCCAAGCGGACCACTACTACGAGCAGTACTTC	CASSQADHYYEQYF
TRBV20-1	TRBD2	TRBJ2-3	.	TGCAGTGCCGTGGGAGGGGATACGCAGTATTTT	CSAVGGDTQYF
TRBV28	TRBD1	TRBJ1-4	many	TGTGCCAGCAGTTCCCCGGGACAGGGTTTAGAAAAACTGTTTTTT	CASSSPGQGLEKLFF
TRBV7-2	TRBD1	TRBJ2-1	.	TGTGCCAGCAGCGGGGACAGGGGCAACTACAATGAGCAGTTCTTC	CASSGDRGNYNEQFF
TRBV27	TRBD2	TRBJ2-5	many	TGTGCCAGCAGTTTTAGCGGGAGGGGTGAGACCCAGTACTTC	CASSFSGRGETQYF